This T cell receptor beta chain was recorded in a study of blood T cell repertoires in COVID-19. On the study more broadly: Sample material is recorded as cDNA or gDNA derived from T cells, B-cell-depleted T cells, or PBMCs.

The repertoire was sequenced with immunoSEQ multiplex PCR; TCRdb's copy has only in-frame clones and lacks some. The sample shows roughly 400,000 clones, roughly 88% of them seen only once. A PCR-confirmed or clinician-diagnosed COVID-19 case had contacted exposed participants within 2 weeks of entry. Between the trimmed V and J ends, which lost 4 bases and 0 bases, there was a span of 10 bases. This CDR3 contains 15 residues. The germline CDR1 and CDR2 sequences are ENHRY and SYGVKD. The source material was PBMCs or T cells enriched from blood (not recorded which). The receptor was isolated from a woman between 18 and 29 years old who had been exposed to COVID-19. The V and J genes are TRBV10-3 and TRBJ2-1, with D perhaps matching TRBD2 (5 bases). CDR3 loop: CAISGGASSYNEQFF. In DNA, the CDR3 is TGTGCCATCAGTGGGGGAGCGAGCTCCTACAATGAGCAGTTCTTC.